The entry below describes one T cell receptor beta chain. 13 Jbeta primers and 60 Vbeta primers were used for the PCR. Sequencing used immunoSEQ multiplex PCR; TCRdb keeps in-frame clones, though not all of them. Its listing shows 200,000 to 250,000 clones. This record belongs to a study of cytomegalovirus exposure and HLA in healthy donors. CDR1 is SGHDT and CDR2 is YYEEEE in the germline V gene. V gave up 3 bases and J gave up 3 bases; unmatched junction bases: 3. The CDR3 consists of 15 residues. The sample taken for sequencing was PBMCs. The chain uses TRBV5-6 and TRBJ2-3, with TRBD2 identical over 11 bases. The sequence came from a girl aged 2-10 years in good health and CMV-seropositive. CDR3 sequence reads: CASSSTSGNTDTQYF. The CDR3 coding sequence is TGTGCCAGCAGCTCGACTAGCGGGAATACAGATACGCAGTATTTT.